Reported below is one T cell receptor (beta chain). Its cognate antigen is unknown. Primed by a sample-barcoded 5' primer and a J-beta primer mix, a second PCR proceeded for about 7 to 11 cycles. The template-switch adaptor was a 5' adaptor with 12 random nucleotides. It tagged each cDNA molecule. Via MiXCR, TCRdb re-called the 5' RACE reads, giving one row per CDR3 protein. The repertoire includes 700,000 to 900,000 distinct CDR3 sequences, roughly 53% of them detected once, and around 40% sits in the top ten. Trimming removed 6 bases from V and 2 bases from J, with 14 bases in between. The V gene's germline CDR1 is SGHTA and CDR2 FQGNSA. The CDR3 runs 14 residues. This sample was included in a study of blood T cells in healthy people across ages. The study, taken as a whole, reports: Among long-lived donors, naive CD4+ cells were more numerous and diversity higher than in aged donors. A roughly linear fall in TCR beta diversity per million T cells was seen with increasing age. Researchers deemed the diversity estimates from one million T cells underestimates.

The TCR sequence derives from a man of 80 years or more in good health. The chain is built from TRBV7-2 and TRBJ2-7; D unresolved. Sequences were obtained from blood. DNA of the CDR3: TGTGCCAGCAGTTCAGACGGGCTACCCTACGAGCAGTACTTC. It is translated as CASSSDGLPYEQYF.